The text below deals with one T cell receptor beta chain. The sample belongs to a study of cytomegalovirus exposure and HLA in healthy donors. Researchers ran the PCR with 60 Vbeta and 13 Jbeta primers. TCRdb's table, derived via immunoSEQ multiplex PCR, lists solely in-frame clones and lacks some. Among over 150,000 clones, approximately 78% were seen once, and the ten largest hold approximately 2.4%. The V segment lost 4 bases and the J segment 1 base; nucleotides outside the gene matches: 13. In germline, CDR1 is SGHNT, CDR2 YYREEE (reference sequence). The CDR3 is 20 amino acids. The chain carries TRBV5-4 and TRBJ2-3, with 15 bases lining up with TRBD2. The clonotype was recovered from a male donor in good health and CMV-seronegative. Sequencing was carried out using PBMCs. CDR3 sequence: CASSLGGLAGGPLGTDTQYF. The CDR3 DNA reads as TGTGCCAGCAGCCTGGGAGGACTAGCGGGGGGGCCTCTGGGCACAGATACGCAGTATTTT.